The following is a T cell receptor (beta chain) sequence with its context. The count of this clone is one. There is no known antigen for this receptor. No per-base quality is available; no much larger clone lies one base away. Collaborating institutions collected whole blood in K2EDTA tubes following their own protocols. Collaborator samples were shipped for TCRbeta analysis as frozen whole blood, isolated PBMCs, or DNA extracted from either sample type. The source of the sample is a study of blood T cell repertoires in COVID-19 (dated by TCRdb to about 2020). With respect to the entire study: Collaborator samples came from the United States, Italy and Spain and covered acute and convalescent phases of COVID-19. The prospective study material was composed of cDNA or gDNA derived from T cells, B-cell-depleted T cells, or PBMCs. A de-identified subject ID, COVID-19 status, age in years and sex were almost always included in the sample metadata. HLA class I and class II types, where available, came from metadata supplied by the sample provider rather than from assay-based typing. The repertoires were released in a freely available public database intended as a resource for research on the immune response to SARS-CoV-2. Samples came from the ongoing ImmuneRACE study (first 160 participants) plus 1,254 subjects from 6 global collaborators. The dataset comprised deeply sampled blood TCRbeta repertoires from subjects exposed to, actively infected with, or recovered from COVID-19.

TCRbeta CDR3 regions were amplified from genomic DNA by means of the immunoSEQ Assay, a bias-controlled multiplex PCR. The paper's processing steps were these. The number of nucleated cells in each sample was estimated by amplification of reference gene primers within the assay. To quantify the absolute abundance of each unique TCRbeta CDR3 rearrangement, sequence reads were collapsed and filtered. For each sample, productive Simpson clonality was calculated as the square root of Simpson's diversity index across productive rearrangements. TCRdb provides this immuneACCESS table in a form limited to in-frame rearrangements. Some clones are lacking; in checked studies, under half of them reflect an unresolved V gene, and why the rest are absent is not known. D and trimming come from the DNA, and the V and J calls and clone size come from that table. Within this sample are 70,000 to 100,000 clones, with 70% to 90% of them counted one time only. 7.5% to 10% of the sample is taken by the ten largest.

According to the germline V gene, CDR1 reads MNHNS and CDR2 reads SASEGT. The CDR3 covers 13 residues, taking in both the cysteine and the phenylalanine. Kept here is only the CDR3 DNA, which spans 39 bases and is read in frame from base 1. The V end loses 1 base and the J end loses 7 bases, and a stretch of 11 bases separates them. General study outcomes and caveats: Clinical and demographic metadata were provided uncurated, with the amount varying by source and participant.

Sequencing input: peripheral blood. The sequence was collected from a woman aged 70-85 years with acute or convalescent COVID-19. The sequence is built from TRBV6-1 and TRBJ2-7, with the D gene uncertain. The CDR3 reads CASSEVRYWEQYF. The sequenced DNA is TGTGCCAGCAGTGAAGTCAGGTATTGGGAGCAGTACTTC.